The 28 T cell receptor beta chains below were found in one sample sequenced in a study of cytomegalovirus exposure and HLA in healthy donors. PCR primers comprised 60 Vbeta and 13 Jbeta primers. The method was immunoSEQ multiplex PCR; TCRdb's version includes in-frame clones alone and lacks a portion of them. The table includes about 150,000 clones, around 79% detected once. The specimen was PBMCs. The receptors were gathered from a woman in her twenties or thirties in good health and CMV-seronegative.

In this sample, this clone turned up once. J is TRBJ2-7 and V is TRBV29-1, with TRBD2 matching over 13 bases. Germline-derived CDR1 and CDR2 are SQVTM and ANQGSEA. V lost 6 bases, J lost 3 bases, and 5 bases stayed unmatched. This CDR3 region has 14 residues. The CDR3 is CSVARTSGGYEQYF. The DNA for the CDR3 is TGCAGCGTGGCTAGGACTAGCGGGGGCTACGAGCAGTACTTC.

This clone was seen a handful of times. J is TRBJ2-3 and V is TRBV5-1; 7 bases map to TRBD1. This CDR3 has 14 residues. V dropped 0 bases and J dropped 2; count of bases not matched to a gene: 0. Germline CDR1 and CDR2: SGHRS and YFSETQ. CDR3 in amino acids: CASSLEGATDTQYF. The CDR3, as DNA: TGCGCCAGCAGCTTGGAGGGGGCCACAGATACGCAGTATTTT.

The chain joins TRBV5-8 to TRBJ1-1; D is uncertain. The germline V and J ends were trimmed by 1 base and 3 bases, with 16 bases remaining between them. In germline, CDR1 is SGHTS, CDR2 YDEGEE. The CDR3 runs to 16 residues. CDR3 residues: CASSLSFLGSHTEAFF. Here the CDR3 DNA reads TGTGCCAGCAGCTTGTCGTTTTTGGGGAGTCACACTGAAGCTTTCTTT.

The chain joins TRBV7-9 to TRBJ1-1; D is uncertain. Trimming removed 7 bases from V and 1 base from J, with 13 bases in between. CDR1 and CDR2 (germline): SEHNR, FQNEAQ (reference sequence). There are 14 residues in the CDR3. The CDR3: CASTQFRGNTEAFF. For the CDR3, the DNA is TGTGCCAGCACTCAGTTTAGAGGGAACACTGAAGCTTTCTTT.

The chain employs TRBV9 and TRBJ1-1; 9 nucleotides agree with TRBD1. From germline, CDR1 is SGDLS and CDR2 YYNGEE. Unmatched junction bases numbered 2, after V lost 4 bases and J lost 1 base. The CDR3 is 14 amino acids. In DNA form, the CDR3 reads TGTGCCAGCAGCCAGGGACAGGGGAACACTGAAGCTTTCTTT. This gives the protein CASSQGQGNTEAFF.

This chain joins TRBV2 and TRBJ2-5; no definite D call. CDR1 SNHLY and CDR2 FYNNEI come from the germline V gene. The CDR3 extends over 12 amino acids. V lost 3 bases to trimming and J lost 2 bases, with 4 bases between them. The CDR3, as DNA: TGTGCCAGCAGTGACAGGCAAGAGACCCAGTACTTC. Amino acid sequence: CASSDRQETQYF.

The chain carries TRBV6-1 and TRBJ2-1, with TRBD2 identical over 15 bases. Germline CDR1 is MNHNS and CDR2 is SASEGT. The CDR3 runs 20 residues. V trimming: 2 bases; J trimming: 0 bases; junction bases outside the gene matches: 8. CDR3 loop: CASSEQRGLAGGSSYNEQFF. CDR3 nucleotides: TGTGCCAGCAGTGAACAAAGGGGACTAGCGGGGGGAAGCTCCTACAATGAGCAGTTCTTC.

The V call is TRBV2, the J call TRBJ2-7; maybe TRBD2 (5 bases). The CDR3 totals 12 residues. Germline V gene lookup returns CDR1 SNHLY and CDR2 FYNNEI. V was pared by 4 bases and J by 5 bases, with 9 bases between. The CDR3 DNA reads TGTGCCAGCAGTGGGCGACTACACGAGCAGTACTTC. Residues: CASSGRLHEQYF.

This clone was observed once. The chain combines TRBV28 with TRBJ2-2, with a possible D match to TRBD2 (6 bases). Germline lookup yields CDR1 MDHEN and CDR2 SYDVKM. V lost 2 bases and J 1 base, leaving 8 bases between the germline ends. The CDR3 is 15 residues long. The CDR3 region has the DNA TGTGCCAGCAGTTTAACGCGGGGGAACACCGGGGAGCTGTTTTTT. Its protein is CASSLTRGNTGELFF.

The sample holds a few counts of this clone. CDR3 region: CASSEALFGSQGYEQFF. In nucleotides, the CDR3 is TGTGCCAGCAGTGAAGCCCTGTTTGGATCTCAGGGCTATGAGCAGTTCTTC. This chain uses TRBV6-1 with TRBJ2-1; the D gene is possibly TRBD1 (5 bases). Germline V gives CDR1 MNHNS, CDR2 SASEGT. V was pared by 0 bases and J by 8 bases, with 20 bases between. This CDR3 contains 17 residues.

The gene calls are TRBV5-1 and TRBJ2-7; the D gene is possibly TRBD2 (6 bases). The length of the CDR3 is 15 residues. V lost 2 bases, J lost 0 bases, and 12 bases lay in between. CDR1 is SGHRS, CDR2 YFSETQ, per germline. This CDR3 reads CASSFGGNPSYEQYF. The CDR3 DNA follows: TGCGCCAGCAGCTTCGGAGGGAACCCCTCCTACGAGCAGTACTTC.

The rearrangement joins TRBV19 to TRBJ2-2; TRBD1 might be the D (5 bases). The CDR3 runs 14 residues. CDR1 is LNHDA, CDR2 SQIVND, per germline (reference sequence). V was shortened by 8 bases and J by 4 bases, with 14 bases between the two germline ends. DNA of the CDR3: TGTGCCAGTCGAACAACAGGCGGCACCGGGGAGCTGTTTTTT. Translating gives CASRTTGGTGELFF.

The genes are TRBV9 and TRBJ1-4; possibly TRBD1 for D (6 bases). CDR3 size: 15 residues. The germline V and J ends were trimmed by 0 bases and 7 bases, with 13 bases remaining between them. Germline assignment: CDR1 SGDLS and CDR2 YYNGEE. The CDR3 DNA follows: TGTGCCAGCAGCGTAGAGGGGGGGGCGAGTGAAAAACTGTTTTTT. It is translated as CASSVEGGASEKLFF. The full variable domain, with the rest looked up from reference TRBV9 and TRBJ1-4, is DSGVTQTPKHLITATGQRVTLRCSPRSGDLSVYWYQQSLDQGLQFLIQYYNGEERAKGNILERFSAQQFPDLHSELNLSSLELGDSALYFCASSVEGGASEKLFFGSGTQLSVL.

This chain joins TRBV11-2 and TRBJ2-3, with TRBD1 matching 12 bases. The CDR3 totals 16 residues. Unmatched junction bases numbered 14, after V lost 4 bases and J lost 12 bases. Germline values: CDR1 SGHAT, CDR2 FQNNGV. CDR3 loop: CASSSGTGGVVPPQYF. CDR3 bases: TGTGCCAGCAGCTCGGGGACAGGGGGCGTCGTTCCCCCCCAGTATTTT.

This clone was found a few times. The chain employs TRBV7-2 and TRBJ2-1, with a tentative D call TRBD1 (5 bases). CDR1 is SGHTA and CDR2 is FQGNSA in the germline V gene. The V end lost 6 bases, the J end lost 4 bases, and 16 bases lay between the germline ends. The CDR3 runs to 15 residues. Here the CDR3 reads CASSEATGSYNEQFF. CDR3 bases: TGTGCCAGCAGTGAGGCCACAGGCAGTTACAATGAGCAGTTCTTC.

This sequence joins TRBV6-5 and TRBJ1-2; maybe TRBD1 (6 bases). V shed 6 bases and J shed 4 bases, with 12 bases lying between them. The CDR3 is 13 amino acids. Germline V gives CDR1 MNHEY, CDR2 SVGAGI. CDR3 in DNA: TGTGCCAGCAGCCGGGACAAATCCTATGGCTACACCTTC. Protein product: CASSRDKSYGYTF.

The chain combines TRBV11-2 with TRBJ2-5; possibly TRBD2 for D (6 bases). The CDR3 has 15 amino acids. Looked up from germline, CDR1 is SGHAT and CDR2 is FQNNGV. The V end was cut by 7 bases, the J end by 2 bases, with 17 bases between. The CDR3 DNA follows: TGTGCCAGCACCACCCAGGTGGGGGGACAAGAGACCCAGTACTTC. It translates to CASTTQVGGQETQYF.

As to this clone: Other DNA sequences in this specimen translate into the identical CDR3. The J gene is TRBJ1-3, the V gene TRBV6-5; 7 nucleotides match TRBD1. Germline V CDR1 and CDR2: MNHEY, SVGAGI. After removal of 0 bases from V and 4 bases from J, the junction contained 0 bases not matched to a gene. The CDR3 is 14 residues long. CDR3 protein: CASSYSTGGNTIYF. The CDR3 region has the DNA TGTGCCAGCAGTTACTCGACAGGGGGAAACACCATATATTTT.

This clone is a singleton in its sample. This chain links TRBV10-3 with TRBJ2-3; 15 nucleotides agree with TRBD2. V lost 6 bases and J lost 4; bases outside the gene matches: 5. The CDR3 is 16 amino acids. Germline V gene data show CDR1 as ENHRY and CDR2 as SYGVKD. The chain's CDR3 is CAISPGLAGGADTQYF. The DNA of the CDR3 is TGTGCCATCAGCCCGGGACTAGCGGGGGGTGCAGATACGCAGTATTTT.

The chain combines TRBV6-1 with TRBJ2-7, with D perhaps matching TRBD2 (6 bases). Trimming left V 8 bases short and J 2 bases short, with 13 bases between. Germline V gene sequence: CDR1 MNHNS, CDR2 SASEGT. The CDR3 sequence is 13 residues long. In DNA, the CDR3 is TGTGCCAGCGCGGGGCAGGAGCCCTACGAGCAGTACTTC. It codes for CASAGQEPYEQYF.

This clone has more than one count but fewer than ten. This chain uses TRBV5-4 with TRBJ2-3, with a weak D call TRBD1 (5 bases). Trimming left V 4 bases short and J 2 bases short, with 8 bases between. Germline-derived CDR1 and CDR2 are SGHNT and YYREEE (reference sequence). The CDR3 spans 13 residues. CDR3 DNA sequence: TGTGCCAGCAGCGAGACAGACACAGATACGCAGTATTTT. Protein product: CASSETDTDTQYF.

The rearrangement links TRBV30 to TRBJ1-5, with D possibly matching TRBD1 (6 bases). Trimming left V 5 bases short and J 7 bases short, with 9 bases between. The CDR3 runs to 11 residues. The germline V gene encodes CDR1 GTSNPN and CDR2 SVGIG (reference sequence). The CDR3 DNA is TGTGCCTGGTGGGGGCGGCAGCCCCAGCATTTT. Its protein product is CAWWGRQPQHF.

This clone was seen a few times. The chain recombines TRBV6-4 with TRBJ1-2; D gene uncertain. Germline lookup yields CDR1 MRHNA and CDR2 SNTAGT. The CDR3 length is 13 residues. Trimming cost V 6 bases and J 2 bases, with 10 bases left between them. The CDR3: CASRDTTNYGYTF. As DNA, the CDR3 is TGTGCCAGCAGAGACACAACGAACTATGGCTACACCTTC.

CDR3 sequence (DNA): TGTGCCAGCAGCGCCGGGACAGGGGTTGGAGGGCCCCAGCATTTT. This codes for CASSAGTGVGGPQHF. The J gene is TRBJ1-5, the V gene TRBV7-9; TRBD1 matches 10 bases. With V trimmed by 5 bases and J by 9 bases, 10 bases remained unmatched. Germline loops: CDR1 SEHNR, CDR2 FQNEAQ (reference sequence). The length of the CDR3 is 15 residues.

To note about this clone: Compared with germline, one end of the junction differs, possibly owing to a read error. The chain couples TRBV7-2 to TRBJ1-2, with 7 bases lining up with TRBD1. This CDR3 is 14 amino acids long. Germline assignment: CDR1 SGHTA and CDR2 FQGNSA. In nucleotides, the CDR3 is TGTGCCAGCAGCCCCAAGACAGGGAACTCTGGCTACACCTTC. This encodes CASSPKTGNSGYTF.

CDR3 DNA sequence: TGTGCCAGCTCGCCGGACAGCTCCTATAATTCACCCCTCCACTTT. Protein sequence: CASSPDSSYNSPLHF. The chain is built from TRBV18 and TRBJ1-6, with D maybe TRBD1 (6 bases). Between the trimmed V and J ends, which lost 6 bases and 0 bases, there was a span of 9 bases. The CDR3 sequence is 15 residues long. The germline V gene encodes CDR1 KGHSH and CDR2 LQKENI.

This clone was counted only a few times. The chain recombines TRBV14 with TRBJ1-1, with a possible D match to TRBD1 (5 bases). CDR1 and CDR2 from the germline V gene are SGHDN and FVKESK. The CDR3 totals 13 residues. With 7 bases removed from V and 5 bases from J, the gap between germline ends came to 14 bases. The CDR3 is CASIPLGGTEAFF. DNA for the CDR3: TGTGCCAGCATACCTCTGGGGGGGACTGAAGCTTTCTTT.

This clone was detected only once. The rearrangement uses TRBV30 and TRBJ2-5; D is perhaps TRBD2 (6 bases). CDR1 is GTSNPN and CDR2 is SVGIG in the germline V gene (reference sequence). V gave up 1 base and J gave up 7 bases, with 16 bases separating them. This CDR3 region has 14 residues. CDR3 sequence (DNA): TGTGCCTGGAGTGCCCAGACATTGGGGGGGACCCAGTACTTC. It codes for CAWSAQTLGGTQYF.